This T cell receptor (beta chain) appears in the sequencing data of a study of brain T cells in children with intractable seizures. Method: immunoSEQ multiplex PCR; TCRdb's copy keeps in-frame clones and lacks some. Of roughly 120,000 clones in the sample, approximately 94% were seen once. Germline V CDR1 and CDR2: SGHRS, YFSETQ. The trim removed 0 bases at V and 6 bases at J, leaving 5 bases unmatched. This CDR3 has 15 residues. The sample here was peripheral blood, taken at surgery. V and J are TRBV5-1 and TRBJ2-7; 11 positions match TRBD1. This TCR derives from a boy less than two years old with hemimegalencephaly and intractable seizures. CDR3 bases: TGCGCCAGCAGCTTGGGGACAGGGGGCCCTATCGAGCAGTACTTC. This translates into CASSLGTGGPIEQYF.